This T cell receptor (beta chain) was recorded in a study of Graves' ophthalmopathy and Graves' hyperthyroidism (dated by TCRdb to the late 2010s). Background on the whole study: A patient counted as having stable hyperthyroidism if there was no progression to ophthalmopathy within 18 months of follow-up. TCR beta repertoire signatures were used to distinguish Graves' ophthalmopathy from Graves' hyperthyroidism and to predict progression to ophthalmopathy. To explore V-J signatures that distinguish ophthalmopathy from hyperthyroidism, a discovery set of 100 patients was enrolled, made up of 43 with ophthalmopathy and some 56 with stable hyperthyroidism. In 6 or 7 hyperthyroidism patients, T-cell repertoires of thyroid tissue and blood were compared. An independent validation cohort was composed of approximately 19 hyperthyroidism patients and around 16 patients who later progressed from hyperthyroidism to ophthalmopathy. In total, 135 blood samples were TCR-sequenced: fewer than 50 ophthalmopathy, some 75 hyperthyroidism and approximately 17 hyperthyroidism-to-ophthalmopathy patients. Once sampling was done, hyperthyroidism patients were given methimazole at a starting dose of 30 mg daily, while ophthalmopathy patients were given high-dose intravenous methylprednisolone. Points the paper makes about the study in general: In validation, the model predicted ophthalmopathy progression with about 70% sensitivity and approximately 78% specificity; fewer than 15 predicted patients were CT-confirmed with GO in a median of about 7.1 months. No statistical method was used to predetermine the sample size, and group allocation was not hidden from the investigators. Most expanded thyroid clonotypes with a frequency above 0.001 also appeared in blood, which suggests that blood repertoires may reflect the immune response in the thyroid. In cross-validation, the 13-signature model distinguished ophthalmopathy from stable hyperthyroidism with about 89% sensitivity and approximately 81% specificity, while in the test set the corresponding values were about 80% and 75%.

CDR3 length: 14 amino acids, cysteine to phenylalanine. Only the CDR3 DNA is retained, 42 bases long and in frame from the first base. V and J are truncated by 5 bases and 7 bases respectively, leaving an intervening sequence of 15 bases. CDR1 and CDR2 were assigned from the germline V gene as MNHEY and SVGAGI. TCR beta CDR3 regions were amplified from RNA transcripts for repertoire sequencing. A first-round RT-PCR used HTBI primers with the Qiagen OneStep RT-PCR kit, followed by a second-round multiplex PCR, size selection and purification. Sequencing of the libraries was carried out on an Illumina HiSeq2000 in paired-end mode with 100 bp reads. The published analysis was carried out like this. SOAPnuke was used to process the reads, removing any read that contained adapters or uncalled bases, had a mean Phred below 15, or lacked an exact match to the constant primer or identifier. High-quality paired reads were merged with COPE v1.2.5. Unique nucleotide sequences were defined as clonotypes and aligned to IMGT TRB V, D and J references using MiTCR v1.1. The analysis was limited to V-J combinations with a frequency above 0.0001, which together covered approximately 99% of the repertoires. For each V-J combination, a TCR clonal expansion and chaos score was defined as the ratio of F50 clonal expansion to chaos observed in the TCRdist matrix. Features were reduced by Welch's t-statistics and random forest to some 13 V-J combinations, which fed a naive Bayes classifier. The Morisita-Horn index was used to measure how similar the thyroid and blood repertoires were. TCRdb took the public reads, trimmed them with fastp at Q25, ran MiXCR for clone calling and kept in-frame beta chains. Rows with a matching CDR3 protein are joined into one entry that keeps the most common DNA and genes. TCRdb, rather than the study authors, made the V and J calls. The sample table records roughly 1.1 million distinct CDR3 sequences; about two fifths of these occur just once. The leading ten clones occupy roughly 11% of the sample.

Patients with hyperthyroidism were aged 18 to 65 years, had been newly diagnosed, and had a disease duration of less than 2 months. Anyone with other autoimmune diseases, uncontrolled infections, pregnancy or lactation was excluded from the study. Diagnosis was based on clinical symptoms, serum thyroxine, TRAb, thyroid ultrasound and orbital computed tomography. Total RNA was extracted with Trizol reagent and quality-checked on an Agilent 2100 Bioanalyzer. In regard to this clonotype: Its antigen remains unidentified. No per-base quality is available; no much larger clone lies one base away.

The sequenced sample was peripheral blood or thyroid tissue (not recorded which). This chain joins TRBV6-5 to TRBJ1-5, with the identity of the D gene unclear. This receptor was taken from an adult man with Graves' hyperthyroidism. The DNA is as follows: TGTGCCAGCAGTATTTCGGGGAGAGGGCAGCCCCAGCATTTT. This gives the protein CASSISGRGQPQHF.